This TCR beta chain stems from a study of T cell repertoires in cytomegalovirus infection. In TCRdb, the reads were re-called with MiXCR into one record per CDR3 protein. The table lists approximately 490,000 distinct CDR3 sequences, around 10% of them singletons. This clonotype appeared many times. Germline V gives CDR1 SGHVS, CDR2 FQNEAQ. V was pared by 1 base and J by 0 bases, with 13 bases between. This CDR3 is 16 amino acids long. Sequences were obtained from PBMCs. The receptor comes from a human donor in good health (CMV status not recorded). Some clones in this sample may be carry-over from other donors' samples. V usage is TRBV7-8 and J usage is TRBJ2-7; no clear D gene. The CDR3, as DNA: TGTGCCAGCAGCTTAGTCATCGGAGATGTCTCCTACGAGCAGTACTTC. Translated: CASSLVIGDVSYEQYF.